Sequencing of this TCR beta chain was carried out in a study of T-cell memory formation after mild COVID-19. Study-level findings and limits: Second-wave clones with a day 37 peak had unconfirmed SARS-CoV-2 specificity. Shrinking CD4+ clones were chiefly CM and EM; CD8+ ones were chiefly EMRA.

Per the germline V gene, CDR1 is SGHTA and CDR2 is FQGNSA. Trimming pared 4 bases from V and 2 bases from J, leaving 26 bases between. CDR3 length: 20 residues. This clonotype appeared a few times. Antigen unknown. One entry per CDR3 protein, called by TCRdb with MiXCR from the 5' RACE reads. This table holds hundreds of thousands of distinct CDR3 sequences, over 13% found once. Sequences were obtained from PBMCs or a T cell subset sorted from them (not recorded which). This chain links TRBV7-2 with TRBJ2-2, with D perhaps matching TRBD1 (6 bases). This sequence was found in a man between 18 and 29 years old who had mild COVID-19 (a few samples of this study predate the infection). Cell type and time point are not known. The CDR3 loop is CASSYRTVSPSGINTGELFF. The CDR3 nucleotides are TGTGCCAGCAGCTACCGGACAGTCTCTCCTTCGGGGATTAACACCGGGGAGCTGTTTTTT. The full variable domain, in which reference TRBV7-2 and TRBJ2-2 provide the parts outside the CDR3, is GAGVSQSPSNKVTEKGKDVELRCDPISGHTALYWYRQSLGQGLEFLIYFQGNSAPDKSGLPSDRFSAERTGGSVSTLTIQRTQQEDSAVYLCASSYRTVSPSGINTGELFFGEGSRLTVL.